The rows below give T cell receptor beta chains drawn from one sample of a study of shared clonotypes between healthy human individuals. The data were produced by immunoSEQ multiplex PCR, yet TCRdb's version contains in-frame clones alone and is incomplete. The table shows 2 million to 2.5 million clones, with 85% to 95% occurring only once. The material sequenced was naive CD4+ T cells from PBMCs. These receptors originate from a young man in good health. Some clones in this sample may be carry-over from other donors' samples. CDR3s include the opening cysteine and the closing phenylalanine or tryptophan.

>TRBJ2-3|TRBV13
CASSWSGEEDTQYF
>TRBJ1-2|TRBV27
CASSLTWRTSGDYGYTF
>TRBJ2-5|TRBV18
CASSPTRAGETQYF
>TRBJ1-4|TRBV6-5
CASTDRGMDNEKLFF
>TRBJ2-7|TRBV4-2
CASSRGLAGNRYEQYF
>TRBJ1-1|TRBV5-1
CASSKGWGRGGMNTEAFF
>TRBJ2-3|TRBV7-2
CASSFAEVGTDTQYF
>TRBJ2-5|TRBV5-1
CASSPQAGGQETQYF
>TRBJ1-5|TRBV6-6
CASSPRQGSGNQPQHF
>TRBJ2-1|TRBV4-1
CASSQGWGDNNEQFF
>TRBJ1-2|TRBV27
CASSFRGNYGYTF
>TRBJ1-2|TRBV28
CASSTSDKGYGYTF
>TRBJ2-2|TRBV28
CASRDSGQGRTGELFF
>TRBJ1-1|TRBV11-2
CASSLGDGARGAFF
>TRBJ2-1|TRBV10-2
CASSGPGGVGEQFF
>TRBJ2-1|TRBV30
CARTIGNEQFF
>TRBJ2-7|TRBV9
CASSVDQVGEQYF
>TRBJ1-1|TRBV6-1
CASKQGAFMNTEAFF
>TRBJ2-6|TRBV28
CASSPYRGSGANVLTF
>TRBJ1-5|TRBV5-5
CASSLGPQDSNQPQHF
>TRBJ1-1|TRBV5-1
CASSLDTGNTEAFF
>TRBJ2-5|TRBV19
CASSITGLKQETQYF
>TRBJ1-4|TRBV15
CATSTRQGWNEKLFF
>TRBJ2-7|TRBV19
CASSIRMGDGQMGNEQYF
>TRBJ2-3|TRBV6-5
CASSYSGMGRTDTQYF
>TRBJ1-4|TRBV28
CAISAVGLGEKLFF
>TRBJ2-7|TRBV11-3
CASSYGLAGGEQYF
>TRBJ1-3|TRBV6-5
CASSRQGASGNTIYF
>TRBJ2-7|TRBV7-9
CASTRAGTYEQYF
>TRBJ2-3|TRBV28
CASSMIVVTDTQYF
>TRBJ2-6|TRBV5-1
CASSSPGANVLTF
>TRBJ2-1|TRBV15
CATSRETGGGYEQFF
>TRBJ2-7|TRBV6-1
CASSEAVGLGEQYF
>TRBJ2-2|TRBV28
CASRPTWVAGGLPPAGELFF
>TRBJ2-3|TRBV19
CASSPKQISTDTQYF
>TRBJ2-3|TRBV21-1
CASSTTGSSGDTQYF
>TRBJ2-1|TRBV18
CASSPDISSYNEQFF
>TRBJ2-7|TRBV10-3
CAISESGGNEQYF